This T cell receptor beta chain appears in the sequencing data of a study of cytomegalovirus exposure and HLA in healthy donors. The CDR3 runs to 16 residues. V gave up 4 bases and J gave up 2 bases; unmatched junction bases: 7. Germline loops: CDR1 SGHRS, CDR2 YFSETQ. In the PCR, 60 Vbeta and 13 Jbeta primers were used. The repertoire was sequenced with immunoSEQ multiplex PCR; TCRdb's copy has only in-frame clones and lacks some. The sample carries around 220,000 clones, about 74% recorded once. With respect to this clone: Its antigen is unknown.

Study-level points and caveats: Immune exposure information comprised only CMV serostatus. Sequencing depth across donors, presence/absence analyses assumed, was roughly uniform.

This sequence joins TRBV5-1 and TRBJ2-1; 9 positions agree with TRBD2. This TCR derives from a man between 40 and 49 years old in good health and CMV-seronegative. The sequencing input was PBMCs. The CDR3 sequence is CASSRNSGGAYNEQFF. The CDR3, as DNA: TGCGCCAGCAGCCGAAATAGCGGGGGCGCCTACAATGAGCAGTTCTTC.